This T cell receptor beta chain was recorded in a study of T cell responses to AZD1222 COVID-19 vaccine. Trimming cost V 4 bases and J 4 bases, with 11 bases left between them. Germline V CDR1 and CDR2: LGHNA, YSLEER. The CDR3 covers 13 residues. Turning to this clone: Its cognate antigen is unknown.

Profiling relied on immunoSEQ multiplex PCR, and the TCRdb table lists in-frame clones only, not all of them. The repertoire consists of 77,000 or so clones, with around 88% occurring once and the leading ten covering 20%. Whole-study results and caveats: The sample set comprised mostly white British donors with more females, and clonal diversity was possibly underestimated.

This receptor was identified in an adult in good health. The source was peripheral blood, collected on day 0 of AZD1222 vaccination. The gene calls are TRBV4-3 and TRBJ2-7; possibly TRBD1 or TRBD2 for D (5 bases each). This CDR3 is CASSLGETYEQYF. The DNA of the CDR3 is TGCGCCAGCAGCCTAGGGGAGACGTACGAGCAGTACTTC.